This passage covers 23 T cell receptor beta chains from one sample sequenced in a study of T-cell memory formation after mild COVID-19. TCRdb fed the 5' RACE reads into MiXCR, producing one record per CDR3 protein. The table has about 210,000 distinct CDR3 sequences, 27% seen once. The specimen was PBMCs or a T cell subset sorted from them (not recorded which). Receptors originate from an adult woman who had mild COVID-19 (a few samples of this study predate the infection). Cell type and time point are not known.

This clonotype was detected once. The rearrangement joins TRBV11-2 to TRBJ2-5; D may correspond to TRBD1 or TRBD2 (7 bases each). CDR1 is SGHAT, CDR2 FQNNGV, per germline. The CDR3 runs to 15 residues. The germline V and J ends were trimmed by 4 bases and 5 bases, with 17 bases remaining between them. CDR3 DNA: TGTGCCAGCAGCTCCCAGGGGGGGGGCTTGGAGACCCAGTACTTC. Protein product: CASSSQGGGLETQYF. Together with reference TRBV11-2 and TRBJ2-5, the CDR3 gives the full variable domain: EAGVAQSPRYKIIEKRQSVAFWCNPISGHATLYWYQQILGQGPKLLIQFQNNGVVDDSQLPKDRFSAERLKGVDSTLKIQPAKLEDSAVYLCASSSQGGGLETQYFGPGTRLLVL.

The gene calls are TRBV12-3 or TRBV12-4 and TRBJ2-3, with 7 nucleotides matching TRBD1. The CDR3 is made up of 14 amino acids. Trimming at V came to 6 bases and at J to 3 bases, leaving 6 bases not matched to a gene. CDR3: CASSDGTATDTQYF. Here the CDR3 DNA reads TGTGCCAGCAGCGATGGGACAGCTACAGATACGCAGTATTTT.

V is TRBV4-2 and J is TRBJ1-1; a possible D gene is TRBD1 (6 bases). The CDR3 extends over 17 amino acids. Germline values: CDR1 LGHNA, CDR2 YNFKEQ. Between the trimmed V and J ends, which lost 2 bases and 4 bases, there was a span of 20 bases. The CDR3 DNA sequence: TGTGCCAGCAGCCAAAAGATCGGGGGGCAGGGTAGCACTGAAGCTTTCTTT. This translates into CASSQKIGGQGSTEAFF.

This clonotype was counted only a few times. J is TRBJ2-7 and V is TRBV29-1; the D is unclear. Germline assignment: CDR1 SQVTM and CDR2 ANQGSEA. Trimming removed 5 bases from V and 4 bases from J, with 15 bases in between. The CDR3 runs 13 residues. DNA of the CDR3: TGCAGCGTTTTAGTCGTCCTGAAGTACGAGCAGTACTTC. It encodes CSVLVVLKYEQYF.

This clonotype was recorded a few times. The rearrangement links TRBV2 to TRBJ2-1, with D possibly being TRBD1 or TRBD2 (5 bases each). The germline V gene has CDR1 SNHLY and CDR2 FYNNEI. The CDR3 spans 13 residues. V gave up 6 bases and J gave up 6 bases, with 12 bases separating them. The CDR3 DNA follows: TGTGCCAGCAGCGGGGACGGACGCAATGAGCAGTTCTTC. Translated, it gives CASSGDGRNEQFF.

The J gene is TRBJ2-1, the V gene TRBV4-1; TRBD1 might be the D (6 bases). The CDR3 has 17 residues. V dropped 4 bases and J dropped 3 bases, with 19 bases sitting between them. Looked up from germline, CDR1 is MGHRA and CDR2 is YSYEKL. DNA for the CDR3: TGCGCCAGCAGCCGTTCTTGGACAGTTTCCCTCTACAATGAGCAGTTCTTC. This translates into CASSRSWTVSLYNEQFF.

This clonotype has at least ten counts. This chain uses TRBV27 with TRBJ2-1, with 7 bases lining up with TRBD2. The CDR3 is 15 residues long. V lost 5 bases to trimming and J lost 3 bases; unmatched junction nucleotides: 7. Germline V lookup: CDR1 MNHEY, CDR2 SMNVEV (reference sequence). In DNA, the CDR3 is TGTGCCAGCAGTCTCTCAGCGGGGAACTACAATGAGCAGTTCTTC. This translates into CASSLSAGNYNEQFF.

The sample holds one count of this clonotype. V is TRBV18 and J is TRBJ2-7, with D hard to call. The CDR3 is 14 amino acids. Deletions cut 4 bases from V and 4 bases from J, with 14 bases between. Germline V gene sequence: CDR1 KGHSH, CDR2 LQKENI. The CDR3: CASSRNSLGYEQYF. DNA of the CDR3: TGTGCCAGCTCACGGAATAGTCTTGGGTACGAGCAGTACTTC.

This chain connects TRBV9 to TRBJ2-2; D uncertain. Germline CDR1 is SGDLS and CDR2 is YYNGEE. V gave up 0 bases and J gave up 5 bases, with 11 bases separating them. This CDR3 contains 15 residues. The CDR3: CASSVEAGKTGELFF. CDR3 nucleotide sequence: TGTGCCAGCAGCGTAGAGGCAGGAAAAACCGGGGAGCTGTTTTTT.

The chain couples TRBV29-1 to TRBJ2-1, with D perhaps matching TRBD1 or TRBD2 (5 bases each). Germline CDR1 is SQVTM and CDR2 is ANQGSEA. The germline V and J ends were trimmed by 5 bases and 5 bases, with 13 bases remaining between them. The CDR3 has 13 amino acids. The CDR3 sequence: CSVIVGPHNEQFF. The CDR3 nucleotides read TGCAGCGTTATTGTGGGACCCCACAATGAGCAGTTCTTC.

The CDR3 coding sequence is TGCGCCAGCAGCCCCTCCCCGGGAGGAAAAAAAGAGACCCAGTACTTC. Translating gives CASSPSPGGKKETQYF. The chain carries TRBV4-1 and TRBJ2-5; TRBD2 aligns across 7 bases. The CDR3 covers 16 residues. J was trimmed by 3 bases and V by 4 bases; bases with no gene match: 11. Per germline, CDR1 MGHRA and CDR2 YSYEKL.

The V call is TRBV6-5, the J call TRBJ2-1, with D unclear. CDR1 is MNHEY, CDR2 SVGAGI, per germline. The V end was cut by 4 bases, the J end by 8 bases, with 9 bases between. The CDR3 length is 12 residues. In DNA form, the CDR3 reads TGTGCCAGCAGTTCAATGGGATATGAGCAGTTCTTC. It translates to CASSSMGYEQFF.

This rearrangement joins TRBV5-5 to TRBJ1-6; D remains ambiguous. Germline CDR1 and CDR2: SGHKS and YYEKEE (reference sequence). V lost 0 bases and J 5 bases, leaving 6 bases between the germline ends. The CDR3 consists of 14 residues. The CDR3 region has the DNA TGTGCCAGCAGCTTGGTTATCAATAATTCACCCCTCCACTTT. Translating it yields CASSLVINNSPLHF.

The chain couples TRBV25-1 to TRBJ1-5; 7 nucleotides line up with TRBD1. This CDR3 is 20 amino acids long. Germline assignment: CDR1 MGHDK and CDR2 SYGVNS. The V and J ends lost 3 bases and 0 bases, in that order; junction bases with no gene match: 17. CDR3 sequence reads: CASSDPNRGSGVHSNQPQHF. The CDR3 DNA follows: TGTGCCAGCAGTGACCCAAACAGGGGATCGGGGGTCCATAGCAATCAGCCCCAGCATTTT.

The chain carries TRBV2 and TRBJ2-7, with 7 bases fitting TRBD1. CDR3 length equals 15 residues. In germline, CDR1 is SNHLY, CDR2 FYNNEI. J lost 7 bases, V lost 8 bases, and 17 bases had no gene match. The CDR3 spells CASRQDTVGGGEQYF. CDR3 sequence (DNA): TGTGCCAGCCGTCAAGACACCGTAGGGGGCGGGGAGCAGTACTTC.

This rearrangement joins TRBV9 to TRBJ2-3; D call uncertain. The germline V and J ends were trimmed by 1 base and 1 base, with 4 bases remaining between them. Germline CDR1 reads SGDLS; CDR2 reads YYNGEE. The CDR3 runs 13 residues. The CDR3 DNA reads TGTGCCAGCAGCGTACAGGGCACAGATACGCAGTATTTT. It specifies CASSVQGTDTQYF.

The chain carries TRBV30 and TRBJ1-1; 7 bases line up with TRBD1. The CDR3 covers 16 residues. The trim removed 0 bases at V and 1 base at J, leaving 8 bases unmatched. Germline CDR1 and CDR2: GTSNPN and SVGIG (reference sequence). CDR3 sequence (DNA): TGTGCCTGGAGTGTAGGAGGGGGCCCTGGGAACACTGAAGCTTTCTTT. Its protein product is CAWSVGGGPGNTEAFF.

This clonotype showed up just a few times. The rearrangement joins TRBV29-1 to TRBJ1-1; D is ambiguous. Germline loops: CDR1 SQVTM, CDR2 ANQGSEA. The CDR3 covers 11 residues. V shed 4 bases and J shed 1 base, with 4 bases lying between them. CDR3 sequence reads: CSVGENTEAFF. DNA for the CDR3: TGCAGCGTTGGGGAGAACACTGAAGCTTTCTTT.

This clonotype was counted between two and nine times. The CDR3 bases are TGTGCCAGCAGTCAACAGGGTATTGGTGGAAACACCATATATTTT. Encoded protein: CASSQQGIGGNTIYF. This chain links TRBV2 with TRBJ1-3; possibly TRBD1 for D (6 bases). Trimming removed 5 bases at V and 3 bases at J, with 14 bases between. The CDR3 totals 15 residues. The V gene's germline CDR1 is SNHLY and CDR2 FYNNEI. Filled out from reference TRBV2 and TRBJ1-3, the complete variable domain reads EPEVTQTPSHQVTQMGQEVILRCVPISNHLYFYWYRQILGQKVEFLVSFYNNEISEKSEIFDDQFSVERPDGSNFTLKIRSTKLEDSAMYFCASSQQGIGGNTIYFGEGSWLTVV.

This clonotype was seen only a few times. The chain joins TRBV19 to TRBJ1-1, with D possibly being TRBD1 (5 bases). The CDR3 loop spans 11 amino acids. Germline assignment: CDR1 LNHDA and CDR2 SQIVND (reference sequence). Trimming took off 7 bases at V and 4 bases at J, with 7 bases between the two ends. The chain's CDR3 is CASTDSTEAFF. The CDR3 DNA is TGTGCCAGTACCGACAGCACTGAAGCTTTCTTT.

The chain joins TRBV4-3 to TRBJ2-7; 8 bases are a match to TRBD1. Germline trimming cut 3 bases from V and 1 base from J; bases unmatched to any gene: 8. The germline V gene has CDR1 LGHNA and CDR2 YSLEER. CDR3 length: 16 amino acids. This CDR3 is CASSHSATGESYEQYF. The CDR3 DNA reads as TGCGCCAGCAGCCACTCTGCGACAGGGGAGTCCTACGAGCAGTACTTC.

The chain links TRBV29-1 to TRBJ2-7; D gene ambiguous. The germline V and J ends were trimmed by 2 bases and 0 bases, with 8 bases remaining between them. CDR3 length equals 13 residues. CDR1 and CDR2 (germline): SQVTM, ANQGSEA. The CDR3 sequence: CSVEHDDSYEQYF. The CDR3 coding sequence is TGCAGCGTTGAACACGACGACTCCTACGAGCAGTACTTC.

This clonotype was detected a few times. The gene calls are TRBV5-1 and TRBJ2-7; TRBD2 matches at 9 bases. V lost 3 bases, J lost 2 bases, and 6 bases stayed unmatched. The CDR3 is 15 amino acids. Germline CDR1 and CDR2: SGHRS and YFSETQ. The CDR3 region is CASSWFPSGTYEQYF. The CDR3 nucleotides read TGCGCCAGCAGCTGGTTCCCTAGCGGGACCTACGAGCAGTACTTC.